These 2 T cell receptor beta chains originate from one sample sequenced in a study of identifying expanded T cells in peripheral blood. Profiling relied on immunoSEQ multiplex PCR, and the TCRdb table lists in-frame clones only, not all of them. The table has about 130,000 clones, about 88% seen once. Sequenced input: blood. The receptors come from a person between 18 and 75 years old in good health.

The rearrangement uses TRBV9 and TRBJ2-2; D remains ambiguous. CDR3 size: 15 residues. Germline V lookup: CDR1 SGDLS, CDR2 YYNGEE. Trimming left V 0 bases short and J 3 bases short, with 9 bases between. For the CDR3, the DNA is TGTGCCAGCAGCGTAGAAGGGCGAGACACCGGGGAGCTGTTTTTT. Protein product: CASSVEGRDTGELFF.

The V gene is TRBV25-1, the J gene TRBJ2-5, with 9 bases aligning to TRBD1. Per germline, CDR1 MGHDK and CDR2 SYGVNS. V lost 2 bases and J lost 4; bases outside the gene matches: 2. CDR3 length: 14 residues. This CDR3 is CASSEGQGIETQYF. CDR3 in DNA: TGTGCCAGCAGTGAAGGACAGGGGATAGAGACCCAGTACTTC.